Following are 6 T cell receptor beta chains from one sample sequenced in a study of CD8+CD57+ T cells in acquired aplastic anemia. Investigators profiled TCR beta VDJ and CDR3 from genomic DNA template. TCRdb re-called the reads with MiXCR, one entry per CDR3 protein. Here the sample spans about 150,000 distinct CDR3 sequences, around 48% being singletons. Only patients with CD8+CD57+ cell expansion on flow cytometry were chosen for sequencing. Sequences were obtained from sorted CD4+, CD8+, or CD8+CD57+ T cells (not recorded which) from PBMCs. The source is a human donor with aplastic anemia.

On this clonotype itself: One base away lies a much larger clone, so this may be a sequencing read error. V and J are TRBV6-1 and TRBJ1-5; TRBD1 matches at 9 bases. From germline, CDR1 is MNHNS and CDR2 SASEGT. The CDR3 extends over 14 amino acids. CDR3 sequence (DNA): TGTACCAGCAGCGGGGGACAGGGAAATCAGCCCCAGCATTTT. Protein product: CTSSGGQGNQPQHF.

In this sample, this clonotype turned up a few times. The gene calls are TRBV4-1 and TRBJ2-1; possible D gene TRBD1, 5 bases. The CDR3 is 17 amino acids. The V end lost 4 bases, the J end lost 1 base, and 17 bases lay between the germline ends. Germline V gives CDR1 MGHRA, CDR2 YSYEKL. Here the CDR3 reads CASSPEHRINSYNEQFF. The CDR3 region has the DNA TGCGCCAGCAGCCCAGAGCACAGGATTAATTCCTACAATGAGCAGTTCTTC.

This clonotype was seen a few times. The gene calls are TRBV11-2 and TRBJ1-2, with TRBD1 identical over 10 bases. Germline values: CDR1 SGHAT, CDR2 FQNNGV. The length of the CDR3 is 16 residues. Germline trimming cut 6 bases from V and 7 bases from J; bases unmatched to any gene: 14. This chain's CDR3 is CASSPIRDRGGFGYTF. CDR3 sequence (DNA): TGTGCCAGCAGTCCGATCCGGGACAGGGGTGGTTTTGGCTACACCTTC.

This clonotype was counted at least ten times. No DNA is shown, since the ends of the CDR3 on it are uncertain; the CDR3 is the one TCRdb lists. This chain uses TRBV7-3 with TRBJ2-4. The length of the CDR3 is 13 amino acids, counting both ends. Germline V gene sequence: CDR1 SGHTA, CDR2 FQGTGA. CDR3 in amino acids: CASSFGYGSDLEF.

V gene TRBV7-9 combines with J gene TRBJ1-4; TRBD1 is a possible D gene (6 bases). The CDR3 runs 14 residues. The germline gives CDR1 SEHNR, CDR2 FQNEAQ (reference sequence). Trimming removed 3 bases from V and 10 bases from J, with 15 bases in between. CDR3 amino acids: CASSFLGEGGKLFF. CDR3 coding DNA: TGTGCCAGCAGCTTCCTAGGGGAGGGGGGAAAACTGTTTTTT.

This clonotype occurred a few times. The chain couples TRBV25-1 to TRBJ1-5, with D maybe TRBD1 (5 bases). The CDR3 consists of 12 residues. V lost 5 bases and J lost 6, with 8 bases in between. Germline V gene lookup returns CDR1 MGHDK and CDR2 SYGVNS. The CDR3 nucleotides are TGTGCCAGCAGTTCTACAGGTCAGCCCCAGCATTTT. This gives the protein CASSSTGQPQHF.